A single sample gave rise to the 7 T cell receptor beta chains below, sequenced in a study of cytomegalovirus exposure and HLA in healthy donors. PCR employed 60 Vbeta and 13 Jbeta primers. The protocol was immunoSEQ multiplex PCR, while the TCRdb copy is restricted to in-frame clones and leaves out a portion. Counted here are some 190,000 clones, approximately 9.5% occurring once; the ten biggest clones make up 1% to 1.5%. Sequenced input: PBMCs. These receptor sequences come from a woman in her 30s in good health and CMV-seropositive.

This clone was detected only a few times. The chain's CDR3 is CASSVAGGGEYGYTF. CDR3 coding DNA: TGTGCCAGCAGCGTAGCCGGGGGGGGCGAGTATGGCTACACCTTC. The chain recombines TRBV9 with TRBJ1-2, with a tentative D call TRBD1 (6 bases). Trimming left V 0 bases short and J 5 bases short, with 14 bases between. This CDR3 contains 15 residues. Germline CDR1 reads SGDLS; CDR2 reads YYNGEE.

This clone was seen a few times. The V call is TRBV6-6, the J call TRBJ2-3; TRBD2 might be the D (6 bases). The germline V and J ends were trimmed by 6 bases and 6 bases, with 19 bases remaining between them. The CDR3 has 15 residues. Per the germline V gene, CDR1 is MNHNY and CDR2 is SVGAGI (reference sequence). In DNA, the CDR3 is TGTGCCAGCAGCTCTGCGGGGCATCGGGGGGATACGCAGTATTTT. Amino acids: CASSSAGHRGDTQYF.

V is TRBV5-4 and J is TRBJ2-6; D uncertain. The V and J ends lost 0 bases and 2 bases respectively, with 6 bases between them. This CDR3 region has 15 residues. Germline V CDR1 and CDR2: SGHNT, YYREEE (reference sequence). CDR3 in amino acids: CASSLVAAGANVLTF. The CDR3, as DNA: TGTGCCAGCAGCTTGGTGGCGGCTGGGGCCAACGTCCTGACTTTC.

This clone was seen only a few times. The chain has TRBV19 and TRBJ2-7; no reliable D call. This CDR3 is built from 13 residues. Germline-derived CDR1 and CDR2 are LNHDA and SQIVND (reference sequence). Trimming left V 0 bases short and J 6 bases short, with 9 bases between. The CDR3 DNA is TGTGCCAGTAGTATAGATACAGTTTCCGAGCAGTACTTC. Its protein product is CASSIDTVSEQYF.

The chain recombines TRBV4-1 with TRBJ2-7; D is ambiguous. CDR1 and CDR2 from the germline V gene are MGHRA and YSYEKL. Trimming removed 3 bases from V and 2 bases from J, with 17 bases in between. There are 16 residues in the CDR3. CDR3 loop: CASSQTSAPSPYEQYF. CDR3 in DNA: TGCGCCAGCAGCCAGACGAGCGCGCCCTCCCCCTACGAGCAGTACTTC.

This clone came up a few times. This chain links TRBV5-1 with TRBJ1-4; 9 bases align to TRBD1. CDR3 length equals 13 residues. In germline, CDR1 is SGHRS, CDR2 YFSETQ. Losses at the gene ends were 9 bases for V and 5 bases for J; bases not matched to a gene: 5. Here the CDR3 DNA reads TGCGCCACTGGGACAGGGATAAATGAAAAACTGTTTTTT. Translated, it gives CATGTGINEKLFF. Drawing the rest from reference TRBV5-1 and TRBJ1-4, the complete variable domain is KAGVTQTPRYLIKTRGQQVTLSCSPISGHRSVSWYQQTPGQGLQFLFEYFSETQRNKGNFPGRFSGRQFSNSRSEMNVSTLELGDSALYLCATGTGINEKLFFGSGTQLSVL.

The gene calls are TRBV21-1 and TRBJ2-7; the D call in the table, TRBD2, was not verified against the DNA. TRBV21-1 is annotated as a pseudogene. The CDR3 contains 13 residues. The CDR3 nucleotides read TGTGCCAGCAGCAAAGGTGGGGGGGACGAGCAGTACTTC. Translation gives CASSKGGGDEQYF.